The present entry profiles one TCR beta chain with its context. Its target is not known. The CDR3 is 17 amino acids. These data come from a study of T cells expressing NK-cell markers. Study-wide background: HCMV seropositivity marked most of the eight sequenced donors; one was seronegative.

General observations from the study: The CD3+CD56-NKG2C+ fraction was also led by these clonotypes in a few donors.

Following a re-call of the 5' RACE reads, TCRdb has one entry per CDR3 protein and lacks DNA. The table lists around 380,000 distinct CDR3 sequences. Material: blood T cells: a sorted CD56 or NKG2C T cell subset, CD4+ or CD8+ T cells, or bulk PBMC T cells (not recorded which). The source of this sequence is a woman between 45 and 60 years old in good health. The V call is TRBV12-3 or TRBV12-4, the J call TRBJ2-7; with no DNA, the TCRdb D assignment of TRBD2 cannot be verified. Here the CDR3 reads CASSLSTWTSGSYEQYF.